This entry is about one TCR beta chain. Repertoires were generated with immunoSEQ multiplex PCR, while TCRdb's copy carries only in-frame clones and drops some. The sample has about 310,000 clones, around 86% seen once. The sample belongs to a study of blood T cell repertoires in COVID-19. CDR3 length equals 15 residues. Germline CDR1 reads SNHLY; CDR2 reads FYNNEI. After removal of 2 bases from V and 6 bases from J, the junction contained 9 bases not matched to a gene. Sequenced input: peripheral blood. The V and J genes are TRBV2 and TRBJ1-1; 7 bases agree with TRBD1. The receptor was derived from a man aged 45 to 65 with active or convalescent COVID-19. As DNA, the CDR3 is TGTGCCAGCAGTGAACAGGGCCAGGGGGGCGCTGAAGCTTTCTTT. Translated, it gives CASSEQGQGGAEAFF.